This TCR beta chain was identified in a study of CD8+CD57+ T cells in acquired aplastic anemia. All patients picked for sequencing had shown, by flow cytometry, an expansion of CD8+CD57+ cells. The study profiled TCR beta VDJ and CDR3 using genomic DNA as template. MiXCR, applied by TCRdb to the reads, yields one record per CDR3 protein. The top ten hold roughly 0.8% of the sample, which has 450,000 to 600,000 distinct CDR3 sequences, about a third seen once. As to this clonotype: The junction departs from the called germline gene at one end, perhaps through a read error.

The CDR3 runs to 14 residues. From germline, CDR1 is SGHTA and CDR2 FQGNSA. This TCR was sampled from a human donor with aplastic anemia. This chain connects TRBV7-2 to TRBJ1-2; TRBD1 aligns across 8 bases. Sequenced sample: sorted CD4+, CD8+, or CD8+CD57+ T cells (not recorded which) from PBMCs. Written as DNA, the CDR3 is TGTGTCAGCACCCCGGGACAGGCTAACTATGGCTACACCTTC. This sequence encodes CVSTPGQANYGYTF.